The next 25 T cell receptor beta chains were all read from a single sample in a study of shared clonotypes between healthy human individuals. Libraries were prepared by immunoSEQ multiplex PCR; TCRdb keeps only in-frame clonotypes and omits some of them. Here the sample spans 2,500,000 or so clones, around 92% being singletons. Sequences were obtained from naive CD4+ T cells from PBMCs. Subset indicated: CD45RA+ positively selected. The source is a man between 18 and 29 years old in good health. Some clones in this sample may be carry-over from other donors' samples.

The chain has TRBV7-6 and TRBJ1-4, with D possibly TRBD1 on 5 matching bases. V lost 4 bases and J lost 8, with 17 bases in between. Germline lookup yields CDR1 SGHVS and CDR2 FNYEAQ. The CDR3 contains 15 residues. CDR3: CASSSPGPTGEKLFF. CDR3 sequence (DNA): TGTGCCAGCAGCTCGCCGGGGCCGACGGGCGAAAAACTGTTTTTT.

J is TRBJ2-3 and V is TRBV28; TRBD2 matches at 9 bases. The trim removed 6 bases at V and 4 bases at J, leaving 8 bases unmatched. The CDR3 runs 15 residues. Germline-derived CDR1 and CDR2 are MDHEN and SYDVKM. The CDR3 reads CASRPNSGSPDTQYF. The CDR3 nucleotides read TGTGCCAGCAGACCAAATAGCGGGAGCCCAGATACGCAGTATTTT.

The chain is built from TRBV30 and TRBJ2-5, with D possibly TRBD2 on 7 matching bases. Trimming pared 0 bases from V and 5 bases from J, leaving 16 bases between. The CDR3 length is 15 residues. Germline CDR1 and CDR2: GTSNPN and SVGIG (reference sequence). The CDR3 protein is CAWSVLGGHGETQYF. The CDR3 region has the DNA TGTGCCTGGAGTGTACTGGGGGGGCACGGGGAGACCCAGTACTTC. Drawing the rest from reference TRBV30 and TRBJ2-5, the complete variable domain is SQTIHQWPATLVQPVGSPLSLECTVEGTSNPNLYWYRQAAGRGLQLLFYSVGIGQISSEVPQNLSASRPQDRQFILSSKKLLLSDSGFYLCAWSVLGGHGETQYFGPGTRLLVL.

With respect to this clone: Within the sample, other DNA sequences also encode this same CDR3. The V and J genes are TRBV6-6 and TRBJ1-2; no reliable D call. The CDR3 is made up of 11 amino acids. V was pared by 0 bases and J by 8 bases, with 4 bases between. CDR1 MNHNY and CDR2 SVGAGI come from the germline V gene (reference sequence). The CDR3 loop is CASSYSDGYTF. The CDR3 nucleotides are TGTGCCAGCAGTTACTCGGACGGCTACACCTTC.

This chain links TRBV7-9 with TRBJ1-4; D is possibly TRBD1 (5 bases). Trimming took off 5 bases at V and 8 bases at J, with 15 bases between the two ends. The CDR3 sequence is 14 residues long. Per germline, CDR1 SEHNR and CDR2 FQNEAQ (reference sequence). CDR3 protein: CASSSGTAAEKLFF. The CDR3 bases are TGTGCCAGCAGCAGCGGGACCGCGGCGGAAAAACTGTTTTTT.

This clone was detected only a few times. V usage is TRBV18 and J usage is TRBJ2-7; D may be TRBD1 or TRBD2 (5 bases each). The ends were cut back, 3 bases at V and 6 bases at J, with 12 bases in the middle. The germline gives CDR1 KGHSH, CDR2 LQKENI. This CDR3 is 13 amino acids long. This CDR3 is CASSPSGSGEQYF. CDR3 DNA: TGTGCCAGCTCACCGTCAGGGAGTGGCGAGCAGTACTTC. The whole variable domain, remainder taken from reference TRBV18 and TRBJ2-7, is NAGVMQNPRHLVRRRGQEARLRCSPMKGHSHVYWYRQLPEEGLKFMVYLQKENIIDESGMPKERFSAEFPKEGPSILRIQQVVRGDSAAYFCASSPSGSGEQYFGPGTRLTVT.

The chain carries TRBV6-1 and TRBJ2-3, with D uncertain. Germline CDR1 MNHNS, CDR2 SASEGT. The CDR3 is made up of 14 amino acids. The ends were cut back, 4 bases at V and 5 bases at J, with 13 bases in the middle. CDR3 nucleotides: TGTGCCAGCAGTGTGGCACGAGCGATAGATACGCAGTATTTT. Translating it yields CASSVARAIDTQYF.

The chain uses TRBV6-6 and TRBJ1-2; TRBD1 is a possible D gene (5 bases). Looked up from germline, CDR1 is MNHNY and CDR2 is SVGAGI (reference sequence). This CDR3 has 15 residues. V shed 2 bases and J shed 4 bases, with 14 bases lying between them. This CDR3 is CASSYARVGSYGYTF. DNA of the CDR3: TGTGCCAGCAGTTACGCCAGGGTGGGGTCCTATGGCTACACCTTC.

The CDR3 bases are TGTGCCAGCAGCCCCCGATATGGAGTCTACACAGATACGCAGTATTTT. Translating it yields CASSPRYGVYTDTQYF. The chain is built from TRBV7-8 and TRBJ2-3; D remains unclear. This CDR3 is built from 16 residues. Trimming cost V 5 bases and J 2 bases, with 17 bases left between them. Germline V lookup: CDR1 SGHVS, CDR2 FQNEAQ.

The chain uses TRBV4-2 and TRBJ2-5, with 14 bases that match TRBD2. Trimming took 3 bases from V and 5 from J; bases not matched to a gene: 5. The CDR3 is made up of 16 amino acids. Germline CDR1 reads LGHNA; CDR2 reads YNFKEQ. The CDR3 DNA is TGTGCCAGCAGCCAGGGACTAGCGGGAGAGGTGGAGACCCAGTACTTC. Protein: CASSQGLAGEVETQYF.

V gene TRBV9 combines with J gene TRBJ2-1; possible D gene TRBD2, 5 bases. Trimming took off 5 bases at V and 4 bases at J, with 16 bases between the two ends. In germline, CDR1 is SGDLS, CDR2 YYNGEE. The CDR3 loop spans 15 amino acids. The CDR3 is CASSNLAGLYNEQFF. The CDR3 DNA is TGTGCCAGCAGTAATCTAGCCGGCCTTTACAATGAGCAGTTCTTC.

The chain combines TRBV5-1 with TRBJ1-3; 10 nucleotides agree with TRBD1. Germline V lookup: CDR1 SGHRS, CDR2 YFSETQ. The CDR3 has 13 amino acids. With 5 bases clipped from V and 8 bases from J, the junction kept 4 bases outside the gene matches. The CDR3 reads CASRQGTGDTIYF. The CDR3 DNA is TGCGCCAGCAGACAAGGGACAGGGGACACCATATATTTT. Complete variable domain (other parts from reference TRBV5-1 and TRBJ1-3): KAGVTQTPRYLIKTRGQQVTLSCSPISGHRSVSWYQQTPGQGLQFLFEYFSETQRNKGNFPGRFSGRQFSNSRSEMNVSTLELGDSALYLCASRQGTGDTIYFGEGSWLTVV.

This chain connects TRBV19 to TRBJ2-5; TRBD1 matches 12 bases. Per the germline V gene, CDR1 is LNHDA and CDR2 is SQIVND (reference sequence). The CDR3 has 16 residues. After removal of 3 bases from V and 5 bases from J, the junction contained 7 bases not matched to a gene. The CDR3 is CASSMVGTGGWETQYF. The CDR3 DNA is TGTGCCAGTAGTATGGTCGGGACAGGGGGCTGGGAGACCCAGTACTTC.

There are a few counts of this clone. This sample also contains other DNA sequences that code for the same CDR3. J is TRBJ2-2 and V is TRBV9; no definite D call. Trimming cost V 0 bases and J 2 bases, with 8 bases left between them. The CDR3 has 15 amino acids. Germline CDR1 SGDLS, CDR2 YYNGEE. CDR3 sequence (DNA): TGTGCCAGCAGCGTAGGTACTCCCAACACCGGGGAGCTGTTTTTT. This gives the protein CASSVGTPNTGELFF.

This rearrangement joins TRBV5-1 to TRBJ2-1; no reliable D call. V was clipped by 4 bases and J by 1 base, with 18 bases between them. CDR3 length equals 17 residues. Germline V CDR1 and CDR2: SGHRS, YFSETQ. Here the CDR3 reads CASSPTVGSESYNEQFF. The CDR3 region has the DNA TGCGCCAGCAGCCCCACTGTTGGGTCGGAGTCCTACAATGAGCAGTTCTTC.

With regard to this clone: Other nucleotide sequences in the sample specify the same CDR3. The V call is TRBV5-4, the J call TRBJ2-5; unclear D gene. Per germline, CDR1 SGHNT and CDR2 YYREEE (reference sequence). The V and J ends lost 0 bases and 0 bases respectively, with 6 bases between them. The CDR3 has 14 residues. The CDR3 loop reads CASSLAGNQETQYF. For the CDR3, the DNA is TGTGCCAGCAGCTTGGCGGGCAACCAAGAGACCCAGTACTTC.

In DNA, the CDR3 is TGTGCCAGTAGTATGAGGGGCGGGACCCGAGGGTACAATGAGCAGTTCTTC. Translating it yields CASSMRGGTRGYNEQFF. The chain is built from TRBV19 and TRBJ2-1; D may be TRBD2 (6 bases). Germline CDR1 is LNHDA and CDR2 is SQIVND (reference sequence). Trimming cost V 3 bases and J 4 bases, with 19 bases left between them. The CDR3 contains 17 residues.

As regards this clone: Additional DNA sequences in this sample encode the identical CDR3. This sequence joins TRBV5-1 and TRBJ2-7; the match to TRBD2 covers 14 bases. The ends lost 3 bases at V and 3 bases at J; junction bases unmatched: 2. CDR3 length: 15 residues. The germline gives CDR1 SGHRS, CDR2 YFSETQ. CDR3 region: CASSSGLAGDYEQYF. Here the CDR3 DNA reads TGCGCCAGCAGCTCGGGACTAGCGGGAGACTACGAGCAGTACTTC.

The V call is TRBV6-6, the J call TRBJ2-7, with D unclear. CDR3 length equals 11 residues. Germline V CDR1 and CDR2: MNHNY, SVGAGI (reference sequence). The V end was cut by 2 bases, the J end by 7 bases, with 6 bases between. The CDR3 reads CASSYEKEQYF. CDR3 bases: TGTGCCAGCAGTTACGAGAAAGAGCAGTACTTC.

This rearrangement joins TRBV19 to TRBJ1-3; 7 positions match TRBD1. This CDR3 has 14 residues. V was pared by 4 bases and J by 4 bases, with 4 bases of the junction left unmatched. Germline CDR1 LNHDA, CDR2 SQIVND (reference sequence). CDR3 DNA sequence: TGTGCCAGTAGTAAACAGGGGCCCGGAAACACCATATATTTT. Translated, it gives CASSKQGPGNTIYF.

This clone was counted a few times. The rearrangement uses TRBV7-2 and TRBJ1-2, with unresolved D. Trimming took off 1 base at V and 0 bases at J, with 9 bases between the two ends. The germline gives CDR1 SGHTA, CDR2 FQGNSA. The CDR3 is made up of 15 amino acids. The CDR3 DNA follows: TGTGCCAGCAGCTTAGGGGTTTCGGCTAACTATGGCTACACCTTC. Translation: CASSLGVSANYGYTF.

V usage is TRBV5-4 and J usage is TRBJ2-7; perhaps TRBD1 as D (6 bases). CDR1 SGHNT and CDR2 YYREEE come from the germline V gene (reference sequence). The CDR3 spans 14 residues. V was pared by 0 bases and J by 5 bases, with 12 bases between. The CDR3 is CASSLGGTLDEQYF. The CDR3 bases are TGTGCCAGCAGCTTGGGGGGGACACTCGACGAGCAGTACTTC.

The chain is built from TRBV6-1 and TRBJ2-7; D is unclear. The CDR3 runs to 15 residues. Trimming removed 2 bases at V and 2 bases at J, with 13 bases between. The V gene's germline CDR1 is MNHNS and CDR2 SASEGT. As DNA, the CDR3 is TGTGCCAGCAGTGAATCGTTTGGCGGTCCCTACGAGCAGTACTTC. Protein sequence: CASSESFGGPYEQYF.

The chain is built from TRBV7-2 and TRBJ2-5; 8 nucleotides agree with TRBD1. CDR3 length equals 15 residues. V trimming: 5 bases; J trimming: 5 bases; junction bases outside the gene matches: 10. CDR1 SGHTA and CDR2 FQGNSA come from the germline V gene. The CDR3 DNA sequence: TGTGCCAGCAGCCCAGACGGACAGGGCGGGGAGACCCAGTACTTC. Translation: CASSPDGQGGETQYF.

Here the CDR3 DNA reads TGTGCCACCAGCAGACACAGGGGGCTACAGCCCCAGCATTTT. It codes for CATSRHRGLQPQHF. This chain connects TRBV15 to TRBJ1-5; the match to TRBD1 covers 9 bases. Germline loops: CDR1 LNHNV, CDR2 YYDKDF (reference sequence). Unmatched junction bases numbered 3, after V lost 2 bases and J lost 7 bases. This CDR3 region has 14 residues.